This paragraph reports one TCR beta chain. The antigen is undetermined. This sample is drawn from a study of long-term antiretroviral therapy in people with HIV. Treatment locations for all participants with HIV were in the United States. Study conclusions and caveats: Collection of the blood, which took place between about 2004 and 2018, possibly occurred under older ART regimens. Missing from the dataset were any data on ART adherence, viral resistance or therapy changes.

Germline V CDR1 and CDR2: GTSNPN, SVGIG (reference sequence). The germline V and J ends were trimmed by 1 base and 6 bases, with 13 bases remaining between them. CDR3 length equals 13 residues. Investigators performed immunoSEQ version v3.0 at survey level. The data were produced by immunoSEQ multiplex PCR, yet TCRdb's version contains in-frame clones alone and is incomplete. The table records some 15,000 clones, over 75% of them present only once. The source of this sequence is a man between 50 and 59 years old with HIV. This rearrangement joins TRBV30 to TRBJ2-7; TRBD1 is a possible D gene (6 bases). The sample here was unsorted PBMCs, taken 0.7 years before starting antiretroviral therapy. The CDR3 region has the DNA TGTGCCTGGAGTGGAACAGGGTTCAGCGAGCAGTACTTC. It codes for CAWSGTGFSEQYF.